Sequencing of this T cell receptor (beta chain) was carried out in a study of spatial heterogeneity in lung cancer. This clonotype was counted between two and nine times. Antigen specificity is unknown. The junction had 4 bases not matched to a gene; V was cut back by 2 bases and J by 6 bases. This CDR3 spans 14 amino acids. CDR1 and CDR2 (germline): LGHDT, YNNKEL (reference sequence). The study's findings and limits: Tumors with more nonsynonymous mutations had more expanded intratumoral alpha and beta TCRs.

Each CDR3 protein gets one entry after TCRdb re-called the 5' RACE reads with MiXCR. The table shows fewer than 9,500 distinct CDR3 sequences, with about 8.8% occurring only once. The time point: sample taken at primary tumor resection. The approximately 67 donors had untreated early-stage non-small cell lung cancer. The source material was lung tumor tissue, sampled at surgery. This TCR derives from a male donor with early-stage non-small cell lung cancer. The chain joins TRBV3-1 to TRBJ2-7; 10 nucleotides agree with TRBD2. The CDR3 sequence: CASSQRLAGAEQYF. CDR3 in DNA: TGTGCCAGCAGCCAAAGGCTAGCGGGGGCCGAGCAGTACTTC.